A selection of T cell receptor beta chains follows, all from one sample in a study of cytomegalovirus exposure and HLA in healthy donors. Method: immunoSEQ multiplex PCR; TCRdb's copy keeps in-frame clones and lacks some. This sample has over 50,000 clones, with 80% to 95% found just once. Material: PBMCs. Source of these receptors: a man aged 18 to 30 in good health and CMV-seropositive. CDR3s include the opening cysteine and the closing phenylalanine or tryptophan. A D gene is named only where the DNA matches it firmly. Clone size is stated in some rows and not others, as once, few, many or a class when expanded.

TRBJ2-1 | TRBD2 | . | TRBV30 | CAWRGTSIEQFF | TGTGCCTGGAGAGGGACTAGCATCGAGCAGTTCTTC
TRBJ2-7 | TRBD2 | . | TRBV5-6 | CASSLYGRRYEQYF | TGTGCCAGCAGCTTGTACGGGAGGCGATACGAGCAGTACTTC
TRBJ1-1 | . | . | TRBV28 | CASRTDSLNTEAFF | TGTGCCAGCAGGACCGACAGTTTGAACACTGAAGCTTTCTTT
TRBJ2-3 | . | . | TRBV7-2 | CASSLQSTDTQYF | TGTGCCAGCAGCTTACAGTCCACAGATACGCAGTATTTT
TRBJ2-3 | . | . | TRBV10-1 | CASSESGHPTDTQYF | TGCGCCAGCAGTGAGTCGGGCCACCCCACAGATACGCAGTATTTT
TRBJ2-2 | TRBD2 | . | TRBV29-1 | CSAGARVPREGGVTGELFF | TGCAGCGCAGGAGCCAGGGTGCCAAGGGAGGGAGGTGTCACCGGGGAGCTGTTTTTT
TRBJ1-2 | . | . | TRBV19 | CASSIASGSNYGYTF | TGTGCCAGTAGTATAGCGTCCGGGTCTAACTATGGCTACACCTTC
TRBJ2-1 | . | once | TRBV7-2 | CASSLILSDEQFF | TGTGCCAGCAGCTTAATCCTTAGCGATGAGCAGTTCTTC
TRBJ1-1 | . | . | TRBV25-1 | CASSEWAEGSTEAFF | TGTGCCAGCAGTGAATGGGCGGAGGGGAGCACTGAAGCTTTCTTT
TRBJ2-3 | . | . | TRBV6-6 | CASTRGWGSDTQYF | TGTGCCAGCACTAGGGGGTGGGGCTCAGATACGCAGTATTTT
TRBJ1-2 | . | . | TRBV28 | CASSLRGGYGYTF | TGTGCCAGCAGTTTACGTGGAGGGTATGGCTACACCTTC
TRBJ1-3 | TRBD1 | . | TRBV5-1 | CASSSAAGQASGNTIYF | TGCGCCAGCAGCAGTGCCGCGGGACAGGCCTCTGGAAACACCATATATTTT
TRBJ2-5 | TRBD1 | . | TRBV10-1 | CASSRDRYQETQYF | TGCGCCAGCAGCCGGGACAGGTACCAAGAGACCCAGTACTTC
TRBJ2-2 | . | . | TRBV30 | CAWSNGGNTGELFF | TGTGCCTGGAGTAACGGGGGGAACACCGGGGAGCTGTTTTTT
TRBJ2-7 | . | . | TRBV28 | CASSLDRVGTSYEQYF | TGTGCCAGCAGTTTAGATCGTGTCGGTACCTCCTACGAGCAGTACTTC
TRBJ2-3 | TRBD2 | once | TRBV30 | CAWSLTSGTSGRAQYF | TGTGCCTGGAGTCTCACATCCGGGACTAGCGGACGTGCGCAGTATTTT
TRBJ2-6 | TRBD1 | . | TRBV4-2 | CASSQDFNRGPGANVLTF | TGTGCCAGCAGCCAAGACTTTAACAGGGGGCCGGGGGCCAACGTCCTGACTTTC
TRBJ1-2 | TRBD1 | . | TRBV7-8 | CASSSSGTGDYGYTF | TGTGCCAGCAGCTCTTCCGGGACAGGGGACTATGGCTACACCTTC
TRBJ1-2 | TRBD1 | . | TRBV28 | CASRSGQENYGYTF | TGTGCCAGCAGGTCGGGACAGGAGAACTATGGCTACACCTTC
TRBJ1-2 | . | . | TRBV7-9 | CASSLELPYTF | TGTGCCAGCAGCTTAGAACTCCCCTACACCTTC
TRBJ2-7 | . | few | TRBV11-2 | CASSLHESSYEQYF | TGTGCCAGCAGCTTACACGAGAGCTCCTACGAGCAGTACTTC
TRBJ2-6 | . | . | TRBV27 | CASSFAGGSNVLTF | TGTGCCAGCAGTTTTGCAGGGGGGTCCAACGTCCTGACTTTC
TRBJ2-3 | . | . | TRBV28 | CASSPNTDTQYF | TGTGCCAGCAGCCCAAACACAGATACGCAGTATTTT
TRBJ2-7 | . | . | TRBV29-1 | CSVARANEQYF | TGCAGCGTTGCGCGGGCGAACGAGCAGTACTTC
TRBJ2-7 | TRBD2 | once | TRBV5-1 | CASSIGTSGGSYEQYF | TGCGCCAGCAGCATCGGGACTAGCGGGGGCTCCTACGAGCAGTACTTC
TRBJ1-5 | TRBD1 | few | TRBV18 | CASSPSGGQPQHF | TGTGCCAGCTCACCATCAGGGGGTCAGCCCCAGCATTTT
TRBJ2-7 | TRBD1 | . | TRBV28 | CASKDRANEQYF | TGTGCCAGCAAGGACAGGGCCAACGAGCAGTACTTC
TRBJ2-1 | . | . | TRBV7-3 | CASSLNGGDIYNEQFF | TGTGCCAGCAGCTTAAACGGGGGAGATATCTACAATGAGCAGTTCTTC